This T cell receptor beta chain was obtained from a study of T cells in Graves' hyperthyroidism and ophthalmopathy. General study findings and limits: Most expanded thyroid clonotypes above 0.001 recurred in blood.

Calling Graves' hyperthyroidism stable meant ophthalmopathy did not progress within 18 months. The PBMCs were sourced from fresh peripheral blood (about 9.6 ml). This CDR3 comprises 17 residues. Trimming took 5 bases from V and 8 from J; bases not matched to a gene: 12. Germline V gene data show CDR1 as SGHAT and CDR2 as FQNNGV. For this clonotype: Its antigen is unknown.

RNA transcripts gave rise to amplified TCR beta CDR3 regions. Initially, a first-round RT-PCR of the TCR CDR3 employed the HTBI primer set. TCRdb fed the multiplex PCR reads into MiXCR, producing one record per CDR3 protein. The sample records approximately 400,000 distinct CDR3 sequences, roughly 14% being singletons. The rearrangement uses TRBV11-2 and TRBJ2-1, with 13 bases aligning to TRBD2. The TCR originated in a woman aged 18-29 years with Graves' hyperthyroidism. Sequencing was performed on blood. The CDR3 DNA reads as TGTGCCAGCAGCCCAAGACTAGCGGGAGGTCCAAGGGATGAGCAGTTCTTC. Its protein is CASSPRLAGGPRDEQFF.